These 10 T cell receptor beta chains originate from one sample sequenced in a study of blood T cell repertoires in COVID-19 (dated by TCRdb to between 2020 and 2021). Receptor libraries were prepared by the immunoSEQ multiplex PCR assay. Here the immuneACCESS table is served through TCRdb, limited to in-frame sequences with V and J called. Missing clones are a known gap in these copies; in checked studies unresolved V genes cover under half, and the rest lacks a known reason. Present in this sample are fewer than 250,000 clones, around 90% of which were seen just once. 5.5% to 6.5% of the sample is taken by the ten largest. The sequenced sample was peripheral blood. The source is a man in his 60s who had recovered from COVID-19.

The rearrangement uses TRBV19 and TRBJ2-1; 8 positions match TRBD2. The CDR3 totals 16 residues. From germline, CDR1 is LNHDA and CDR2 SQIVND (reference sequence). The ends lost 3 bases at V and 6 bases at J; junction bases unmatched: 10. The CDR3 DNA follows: TGTGCCAGTAGTATCCCGCCCCTAGCGGGCTTCAATGAGCAGTTCTTC. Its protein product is CASSIPPLAGFNEQFF.

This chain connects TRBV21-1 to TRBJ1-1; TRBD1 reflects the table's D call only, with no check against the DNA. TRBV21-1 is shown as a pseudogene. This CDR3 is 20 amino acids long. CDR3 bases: TGTGCCAGCAGCAAAGCACTCTTAGGACAGGGGCGAGGTCGTAGGACTGAAGCTTTCTTT. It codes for CASSKALLGQGRGRRTEAFF.

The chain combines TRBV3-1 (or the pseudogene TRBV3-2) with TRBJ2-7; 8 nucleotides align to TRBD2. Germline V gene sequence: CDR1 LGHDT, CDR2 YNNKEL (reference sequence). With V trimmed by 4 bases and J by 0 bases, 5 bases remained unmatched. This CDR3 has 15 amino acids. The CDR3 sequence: CASSPVAGSSYEQYF. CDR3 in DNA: TGTGCCAGCAGCCCCGTAGCGGGGTCCTCCTACGAGCAGTACTTC.

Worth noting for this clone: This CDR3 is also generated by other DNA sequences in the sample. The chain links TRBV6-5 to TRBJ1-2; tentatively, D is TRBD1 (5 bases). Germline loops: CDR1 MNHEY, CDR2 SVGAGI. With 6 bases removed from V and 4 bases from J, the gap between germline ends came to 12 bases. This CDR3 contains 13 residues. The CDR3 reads CASRPTGGYGYTF. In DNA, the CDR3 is TGTGCCAGCAGACCTACCGGGGGCTATGGCTACACCTTC.

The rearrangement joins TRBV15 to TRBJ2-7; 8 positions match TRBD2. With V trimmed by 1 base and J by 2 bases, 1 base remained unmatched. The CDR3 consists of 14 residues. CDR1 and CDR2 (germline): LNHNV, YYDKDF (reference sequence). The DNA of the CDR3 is TGTGCCACCAGCAGAGCGGGGGGGCCCTACGAGCAGTACTTC. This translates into CATSRAGGPYEQYF.

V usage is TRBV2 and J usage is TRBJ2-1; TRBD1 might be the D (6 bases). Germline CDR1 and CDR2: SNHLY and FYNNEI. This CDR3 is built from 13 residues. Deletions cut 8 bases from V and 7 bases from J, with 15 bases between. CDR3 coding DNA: TGTGCCAGCGACTCAGGGGTGGGGAATGAGCAGTTCTTC. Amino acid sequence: CASDSGVGNEQFF.

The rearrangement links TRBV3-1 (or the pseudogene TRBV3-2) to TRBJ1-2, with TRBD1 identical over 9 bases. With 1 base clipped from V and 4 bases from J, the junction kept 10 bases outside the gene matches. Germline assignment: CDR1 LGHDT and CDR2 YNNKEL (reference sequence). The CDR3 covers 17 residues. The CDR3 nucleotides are TGTGCCAGCAGCCAAGTTGGGACAGGGCTATTCCGCTATGGCTACACCTTC. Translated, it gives CASSQVGTGLFRYGYTF.

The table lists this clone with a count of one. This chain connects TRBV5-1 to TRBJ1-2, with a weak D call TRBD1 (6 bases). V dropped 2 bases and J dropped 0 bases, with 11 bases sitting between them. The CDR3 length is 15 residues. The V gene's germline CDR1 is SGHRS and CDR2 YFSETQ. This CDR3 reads CASSLQGPANYGYTF. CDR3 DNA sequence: TGCGCCAGCAGCTTACAGGGCCCAGCTAACTATGGCTACACCTTC.

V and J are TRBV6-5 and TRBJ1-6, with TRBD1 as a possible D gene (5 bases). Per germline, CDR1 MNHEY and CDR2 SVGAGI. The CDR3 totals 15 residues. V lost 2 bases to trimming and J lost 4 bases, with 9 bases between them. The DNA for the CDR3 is TGTGCCAGCAGTTACCGACAGTCTTATAATTCACCCCTCCACTTT. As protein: CASSYRQSYNSPLHF.

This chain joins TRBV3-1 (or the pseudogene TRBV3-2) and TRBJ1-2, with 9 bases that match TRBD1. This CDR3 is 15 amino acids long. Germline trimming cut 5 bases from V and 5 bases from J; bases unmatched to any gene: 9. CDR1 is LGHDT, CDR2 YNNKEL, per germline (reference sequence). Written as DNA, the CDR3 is TGTGCCAGCAGCTCCTCCGGGACAGGGCTTTATGGCTACACCTTC. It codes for CASSSSGTGLYGYTF.